Listed below are T cell receptor beta chains from one sample, sequenced in a study of CD8+ T cells in alopecia areata. The method was immunoSEQ multiplex PCR; TCRdb's version includes in-frame clones alone and lacks a portion of them. The sample shows some 170,000 clones, around 64% of them seen only once. The sequences come from CD8+ T cells sorted from blood, collected at week 0. All receptors come from a human donor with alopecia areata. CDR3s include the opening cysteine and the closing phenylalanine or tryptophan. The D gene is left open where the match is weak. Size tells how often a clone was seen (once, few, many) or the class of an expanded clone, and some rows leave it out.

abundance	d_gene	v_gene	j_gene	CDR3aa	CDR3nt
-	-	TRBV14	TRBJ1-1	CASSLRRNTEAFF	TGTGCCAGCAGCCTCCGTAGGAACACTGAAGCTTTCTTT
-	-	TRBV11-3	TRBJ2-1	CASSSIPRNEQFF	TGTGCCAGCTCCTCCATCCCCCGCAATGAGCAGTTCTTC
few	-	TRBV7-9	TRBJ1-4	CASSYKEKLFF	TGTGCCAGCAGCTACAAAGAAAAACTGTTTTTT
-	-	TRBV7-9	TRBJ1-2	CASSWVLDYGYTF	TGTGCCAGCAGCTGGGTTTTGGACTATGGCTACACCTTC
few	TRBD2	TRBV4-1	TRBJ2-7	CASSPNPAGVSYEQYF	TGCGCCAGCAGCCCAAACCCCGCGGGGGTTTCCTACGAGCAGTACTTC
-	TRBD2	TRBV27	TRBJ2-7	CASSSQRGVSYEQYF	TGTGCCAGCAGTTCCCAGCGGGGGGTTAGCTACGAGCAGTACTTC
-	-	TRBV29-1	TRBJ2-7	CSVLDSTYEQYF	TGCAGCGTTCTGGACAGCACCTACGAGCAGTACTTC
-	-	TRBV4-1	TRBJ2-7	CASSQGRSQIYEQYF	TGCGCCAGCAGCCAAGGGCGTTCACAGATCTACGAGCAGTACTTC
-	-	TRBV19	TRBJ1-1	CASSKPTENTEAFF	TGTGCCAGTAGTAAACCGACAGAGAACACTGAAGCTTTCTTT
-	-	TRBV30	TRBJ1-6	CAWSVSGPNPLHF	TGTGCCTGGAGTGTCTCAGGACCCAATCCCCTCCACTTT
-	-	TRBV28	TRBJ2-7	CASSPPYPGRSYEQYF	TGTGCCAGCAGCCCCCCCTACCCCGGTCGCTCCTACGAGCAGTACTTC
-	-	TRBV5-5	TRBJ2-3	CASSVGYYITDTQYF	TGTGCCAGCAGCGTCGGATACTATATCACAGATACGCAGTATTTT
-	-	TRBV12-5	TRBJ2-3	CASGLGWQESTDTQYF	TGTGCTAGTGGTTTGGGGTGGCAGGAAAGCACAGATACGCAGTATTTT
-	-	TRBV10-3	TRBJ2-1	CAISEATGLNEQFF	TGTGCCATCAGTGAGGCAACAGGGTTAAATGAGCAGTTCTTC
-	-	TRBV7-9	TRBJ1-2	CASSLGGPGYTF	TGTGCCAGCAGCTTAGGAGGGCCAGGCTACACCTTC
-	-	TRBV7-9	TRBJ1-3	CASSLRASGNTIYF	TGTGCCAGCAGCTTGAGGGCTTCTGGAAACACCATATATTTT
-	-	TRBV29-1	TRBJ1-2	CSAEVIGKGDGYTF	TGCAGCGCTGAGGTCATTGGGAAAGGGGATGGCTACACCTTC
-	-	TRBV4-1	TRBJ1-2	CASSFHSGTFLYGYTF	TGCGCCAGCAGCTTTCACTCCGGGACCTTTCTCTATGGCTACACCTTC
-	TRBD2	TRBV5-1	TRBJ2-7	CATSRDYYEQYF	TGCGCCACATCCCGGGACTACTACGAGCAGTACTTC
-	-	TRBV9	TRBJ1-1	CASSVGGVNTEAFF	TGTGCCAGCAGCGTAGGGGGCGTGAACACTGAAGCTTTCTTT
-	-	TRBV6-5	TRBJ1-2	CASSSDRNGYTF	TGTGCCAGCAGTTCCGACAGGAATGGCTACACCTTC
-	-	TRBV18	TRBJ1-6	CASSSDYNSPLHF	TGTGCCAGCTCGTCTGACTATAATTCACCCCTCCACTTT
-	TRBD2	TRBV9	TRBJ2-2	CASSVEGGATGELFF	TGTGCCAGCAGCGTAGAGGGAGGGGCCACCGGGGAGCTGTTTTTT
-	-	TRBV13	TRBJ2-6	CASTTGANVLTF	TGTGCCAGCACGACTGGGGCCAACGTCCTGACTTTC
-	-	TRBV4-2	TRBJ2-7	CASSQDGNYEQYF	TGTGCCAGCAGCCAAGACGGGAACTACGAGCAGTACTTC
-	-	TRBV5-6	TRBJ2-2	CASSLEGLGTGELFF	TGTGCCAGCAGCTTGGAAGGGCTGGGGACCGGGGAGCTGTTTTTT
few	-	TRBV19	TRBJ1-3	CASSIGGSGNTIYF	TGTGCCAGTAGTATAGGGGGCTCTGGAAACACCATATATTTT
few	-	TRBV27	TRBJ1-2	CASRRPGDAVGGYTF	TGTGCCAGCAGACGCCCGGGGGACGCGGTCGGTGGCTACACCTTC
-	TRBD1	TRBV4-2	TRBJ2-7	CASSQTYDRAAPLEQYF	TGTGCCAGCAGCCAAACATACGACAGGGCAGCTCCCCTCGAGCAGTACTTC
-	-	TRBV30	TRBJ1-2	CAWSTRQPYGYTF	TGTGCCTGGAGCACCAGACAGCCCTATGGCTACACCTTC
-	-	TRBV14	TRBJ1-2	CASGGPSNYGYTF	TGTGCCAGCGGCGGGCCCTCTAACTATGGCTACACCTTC
-	-	TRBV2	TRBJ2-3	CATQSGAWEYF	TGTGCCACCCAGTCGGGGGCGTGGGAGTATTTT
-	-	TRBV4-2	TRBJ2-7	CASSPSFGEQYF	TGTGCCAGCAGCCCTAGTTTCGGCGAGCAGTACTTC
-	-	TRBV6-5	TRBJ1-2	CASSYGGGYTF	TGTGCCAGCAGTTACGGGGGCGGCTACACCTTC